The 19 T cell receptor beta chains presented below share a single source sample, sequenced in a study of shared clonotypes between healthy human individuals. CD45RO-negative CD8 cells positively selected for CCR7 made up the naive population, which excluded terminally differentiated effector memory CD45RA+ cells. Assay used: immunoSEQ multiplex PCR; TCRdb lists only in-frame clones, some missing. This table has fewer than 700,000 clones, 85% to 95% appearing once. The sample taken for sequencing was naive CD8+ T cells sorted from blood. Receptor source: a woman in her thirties in good health.

The V gene is TRBV11-2, the J gene TRBJ1-5; D ambiguous. Germline assignment: CDR1 SGHAT and CDR2 FQNNGV. V was clipped by 0 bases and J by 1 base, with 7 bases between them. The CDR3 spans 15 residues. In nucleotides, the CDR3 is TGTGCCAGCAGCTTAGAAAATATGAGCAATCAGCCCCAGCATTTT. Protein: CASSLENMSNQPQHF.

This chain links TRBV11-2 with TRBJ1-2; D possibly corresponds to TRBD1 (6 bases). Trimming took 6 bases from V and 8 from J, leaving 19 bases between them. The length of the CDR3 is 14 residues. Per the germline V gene, CDR1 is SGHAT and CDR2 is FQNNGV. The CDR3 DNA is TGTGCCAGCAGTTCACGGGGGCCCCGCTTAGGCTACACCTTC. Its protein product is CASSSRGPRLGYTF.

The chain has TRBV6-1 and TRBJ1-1; tentatively, D is TRBD1 (5 bases). Trimming shortened V by 6 bases and J by 4 bases, and 9 bases separated the two germline ends. The CDR3 covers 12 residues. Per germline, CDR1 MNHNS and CDR2 SASEGT. As DNA, the CDR3 is TGTGCCAGCAGACCCAGGGTCACTGAAGCTTTCTTT. Translation gives CASRPRVTEAFF.

The chain joins TRBV28 to TRBJ1-3; D not certain. Germline lookup yields CDR1 MDHEN and CDR2 SYDVKM. Trimming took off 7 bases at V and 0 bases at J, with 7 bases between the two ends. This CDR3 region has 13 residues. The CDR3 here is CASTIHSGNTIYF. CDR3 DNA: TGTGCCAGCACTATACACTCTGGAAACACCATATATTTT. Variable domain in full (rest from reference TRBV28 and TRBJ1-3): DVKVTQSSRYLVKRTGEKVFLECVQDMDHENMFWYRQDPGLGLRLIYFSYDVKMKEKGDIPEGYSVSREKKERFSLILESASTNQTSMYLCASTIHSGNTIYFGEGSWLTVV.

The V and J genes are TRBV5-4 and TRBJ2-1; D may be TRBD2 (6 bases). The V gene's germline CDR1 is SGHNT and CDR2 YYREEE (reference sequence). The CDR3 extends over 14 amino acids. The V gene lost 2 bases and the J gene lost 6 bases, with 12 bases spanning the gap. The CDR3 DNA sequence: TGTGCCAGCAGCTTCGACTGGGGAGGCAATGAGCAGTTCTTC. Protein product: CASSFDWGGNEQFF.

V is TRBV4-1 and J is TRBJ2-2; D is unclear. Trimming left V 0 bases short and J 6 bases short, with 11 bases between. The CDR3 runs 15 residues. CDR1 is MGHRA, CDR2 YSYEKL, per germline. CDR3 protein: CASSQESPTAGELFF. CDR3 DNA: TGCGCCAGCAGCCAAGAATCACCGACTGCCGGGGAGCTGTTTTTT.

This chain connects TRBV7-9 to TRBJ2-2; the D call may be TRBD1 or TRBD2 (5 bases each). V was cut by 2 bases and J by 1 base, with 8 bases left in between. Looked up from germline, CDR1 is SEHNR and CDR2 is FQNEAQ (reference sequence). The CDR3 spans 15 residues. CDR3 protein: CASSLPGRNTGELFF. CDR3 in DNA: TGTGCCAGCAGCTTACCAGGGAGGAACACCGGGGAGCTGTTTTTT.

The V call is TRBV23-1, the J call TRBJ2-7; 8 bases line up with TRBD2. TRBV23-1 is given ORF status, its function remaining uncertain. Trimming removed 5 bases from V and 6 bases from J; junction bases left unmatched: 9. The CDR3 extends over 14 amino acids. The CDR3 region has the DNA TGCGCCAGCAGTTTAATTTACGGGGGGGTCGAGCAGTACTTC. This encodes CASSLIYGGVEQYF.

The chain combines TRBV5-1 with TRBJ2-7, with 13 bases aligning to TRBD2. CDR1 SGHRS and CDR2 YFSETQ come from the germline V gene. V lost 5 bases and J lost 7; bases outside the gene matches: 9. The CDR3 is 15 amino acids. The CDR3 loop reads CASSLTGLAGREQYF. The CDR3 DNA sequence: TGCGCCAGCAGTTTAACGGGACTAGCGGGGAGGGAGCAGTACTTC.

The chain couples TRBV9 to TRBJ2-5; 12 nucleotides agree with TRBD2. CDR1 is SGDLS, CDR2 YYNGEE, per germline. The length of the CDR3 is 16 residues. The J segment lost 4 bases and the V segment lost 3 bases, leaving 7 bases of the junction unmatched. The CDR3 loop is CASSDSGTSGRETQYF. In DNA form, the CDR3 reads TGTGCCAGCAGCGACTCTGGGACTAGCGGGCGAGAGACCCAGTACTTC.

The rearrangement links TRBV27 to TRBJ2-7; D is unresolved. The CDR3 length is 13 residues. Trimming took off 5 bases at V and 4 bases at J, with 12 bases between the two ends. CDR1 and CDR2 from the germline V gene are MNHEY and SMNVEV (reference sequence). This chain's CDR3 is CASSPSPVYEQYF. Written as DNA, the CDR3 is TGTGCCAGCAGTCCCTCCCCAGTTTACGAGCAGTACTTC.

This clone was observed a single time. The chain recombines TRBV9 with TRBJ2-1; 11 bases are shared with TRBD2. CDR1 is SGDLS, CDR2 YYNGEE, per germline. The CDR3 consists of 16 residues. The V and J ends lost 3 bases and 6 bases, in that order; junction bases with no gene match: 8. In nucleotides, the CDR3 is TGTGCCAGCAGCGCCTTACTAGCGGGAGAAGTCAATGAGCAGTTCTTC. This codes for CASSALLAGEVNEQFF.

In this sample, this clone turned up once. The chain recombines TRBV7-6 with TRBJ2-5, with D perhaps TRBD2 (5 bases). Near its end, the DNA agrees better with TRBJ2-7, so the J call may be wrong. Germline CDR1 SGHVS, CDR2 FNYEAQ. This CDR3 is built from 17 residues. The CDR3 coding sequence is TGTGCCAGCAGCTTAGTTGTTGTCGGAGGAAAACCCTACGAGCAGTACTTC. It yields the protein CASSLVVVGGKPYEQYF.

This clone was recorded only once. The chain couples TRBV28 to TRBJ2-2; D might be TRBD1 (5 bases). Looked up from germline, CDR1 is MDHEN and CDR2 is SYDVKM. The length of the CDR3 is 15 residues. Trimming stripped 10 bases from V and 0 bases from J, with 15 bases between. CDR3 DNA: TGTGCCACCGAGTCAGGGCGTACGAACACCGGGGAGCTGTTTTTT. As protein: CATESGRTNTGELFF.

With respect to this clone: Being one base from a much bigger clone, this may be a read error. This rearrangement joins TRBV11-2 to TRBJ2-7, with no clear D. This CDR3 contains 11 residues. Germline CDR1 reads SGHAT; CDR2 reads FQNNGV. V was clipped by 1 base and J by 6 bases, with 4 bases between them. CDR3 coding DNA: TGTGCCAGCAGCTTAGGGTTCGAGCAGTACTTC. Translated: CASSLGFEQYF. Using reference TRBV11-2 and TRBJ2-7 for the parts outside the CDR3, the full variable domain is EAGVAQSPRYKIIEKRQSVAFWCNPISGHATLYWYQQILGQGPKLLIQFQNNGVVDDSQLPKDRFSAERLKGVDSTLKIQPAKLEDSAVYLCASSLGFEQYFGPGTRLTVT.

The V and J genes are TRBV9 and TRBJ2-7; possibly TRBD1 for D (6 bases). V lost 4 bases and J lost 5, with 10 bases in between. Germline V lookup: CDR1 SGDLS, CDR2 YYNGEE. This CDR3 contains 12 residues. DNA of the CDR3: TGTGCCAGCAGCTCGGACAGCCACGAGCAGTACTTC. This sequence encodes CASSSDSHEQYF.

The genes are TRBV7-8 and TRBJ2-4; 7 positions agree with TRBD1. This CDR3 spans 16 amino acids. V shed 4 bases and J 0 bases; nucleotides not matched to a gene: 6. Per germline, CDR1 SGHVS and CDR2 FQNEAQ. The CDR3 spells CASSSLDREAKNIQYF. As DNA, the CDR3 is TGTGCCAGCAGCTCCCTAGACAGGGAAGCCAAAAACATTCAGTACTTC.

This chain joins TRBV4-1 and TRBJ2-1; D is possibly TRBD1 (5 bases). This CDR3 has 14 residues. The germline V and J ends were trimmed by 4 bases and 5 bases, with 12 bases remaining between them. Germline-derived CDR1 and CDR2 are MGHRA and YSYEKL. The CDR3 nucleotides are TGCGCCAGCAGCCGAAGACAGATTGACAATGAGCAGTTCTTC. This codes for CASSRRQIDNEQFF.

The chain has TRBV28 and TRBJ1-2; TRBD1 matches 8 bases. The V gene's germline CDR1 is MDHEN and CDR2 SYDVKM. This CDR3 region has 15 residues. The trim removed 3 bases at V and 8 bases at J, leaving 11 bases unmatched. CDR3 protein: CASSFGTGTFIGYTF. The CDR3 nucleotides are TGTGCCAGCAGTTTCGGGACAGGCACTTTCATCGGCTACACCTTC.